The rows below give T cell receptor beta chains drawn from one sample of a study of CD8 T cells in Susac syndrome. In TCRdb, the immunoSEQ multiplex PCR reads were re-called with MiXCR into one record per CDR3 protein. Of approximately 270,000 distinct CDR3 sequences listed, 85% to 95% are singletons. Sample: CD4+ T cells from PBMCs. The receptor set was obtained from a human donor with multiple sclerosis. Both conserved end residues are part of each CDR3. The D gene is left open where the match is weak. Clone size appears in some rows only: once, few, many, or a class for an expanded clone.

CDR3: CASSPPQGVYYEQYF
DNA: TGTGCCAGCAGTCCACCACAGGGGGTATACTACGAGCAGTACTTC
D: TRBD1
size: once
V: TRBV28
J: TRBJ2-7

CDR3: CASTHRGQGGSGANVLTF
DNA: TGTGCCAGCACCCACCGGGGACAGGGAGGCTCTGGGGCCAACGTCCTGACTTTC
D: TRBD1
size: -
V: TRBV28
J: TRBJ2-6

CDR3: CSLTVGAGTEAFF
DNA: TGCAGCCTAACTGTGGGGGCAGGCACTGAAGCTTTCTTT
D: -
size: -
V: TRBV29-1
J: TRBJ1-1

CDR3: CASSLGVGTGELFF
DNA: TGTGCTAGCAGCTTAGGCGTAGGCACCGGGGAGCTGTTTTTT
D: -
size: few
V: TRBV7-7
J: TRBJ2-2

CDR3: CASSRESRGTEAFF
DNA: TGTGCCAGCAGCCGTGAGAGTCGGGGCACTGAAGCTTTCTTT
D: -
size: -
V: TRBV3-1
J: TRBJ1-1

CDR3: CASITGGASGANVLTF
DNA: TGTGCCAGCATCACAGGGGGCGCGTCTGGGGCCAACGTCCTGACTTTC
D: TRBD1
size: once
V: TRBV28
J: TRBJ2-6

CDR3: CASSSRTGLETQYF
DNA: TGCGCCAGCAGCTCCCGAACAGGGTTGGAGACCCAGTACTTC
D: -
size: -
V: TRBV5-1
J: TRBJ2-5

CDR3: CSARRGLWNTEAFF
DNA: TGCAGTGCTAGAAGGGGGCTCTGGAACACTGAAGCTTTCTTT
D: TRBD1
size: -
V: TRBV20-1
J: TRBJ1-1

CDR3: CSARRVGLAARGETQYF
DNA: TGCAGTGCTAGAAGGGTGGGACTAGCGGCCCGAGGGGAGACCCAGTACTTC
D: TRBD2
size: -
V: TRBV20-1
J: TRBJ2-5

CDR3: CASSEITEAFF
DNA: TGTGCCAGCAGTGAAATCACTGAAGCTTTCTTT
D: -
size: once
V: TRBV2
J: TRBJ1-1

CDR3: CASSLANGGAQYF
DNA: TGCGCCAGCAGCTTGGCCAACGGAGGGGCCCAGTACTTC
D: -
size: once
V: TRBV5-1
J: TRBJ2-5

CDR3: CASTKDLLNTEAFF
DNA: TGTGCCAGCACCAAAGATCTGTTGAACACTGAAGCTTTCTTT
D: -
size: once
V: TRBV27
J: TRBJ1-1

CDR3: CASSHRPPDTLPAGDGYTF
DNA: TGTGCCAGCTCACATCGACCTCCGGACACGTTACCAGCTGGTGATGGCTACACCTTC
D: -
size: -
V: TRBV18
J: TRBJ1-2

CDR3: CAWSSGSPWEKLFF
DNA: TGTGCCTGGAGTTCAGGGTCACCTTGGGAAAAACTGTTTTTT
D: -
size: -
V: TRBV30
J: TRBJ1-4

CDR3: CASSQDLLAGDTDTQYF
DNA: TGCGCCAGCAGCCAAGATCTGTTAGCGGGGGACACAGATACGCAGTATTTT
D: TRBD2
size: -
V: TRBV4-1
J: TRBJ2-3

CDR3: CSASGRAQETQYF
DNA: TGCAGTGCTAGCGGGAGGGCCCAAGAGACCCAGTACTTC
D: TRBD2
size: few
V: TRBV20-1
J: TRBJ2-5

CDR3: CASSLKGSNNEQFF
DNA: TGTGCCAGCAGTTTAAAAGGAAGCAACAATGAGCAGTTCTTC
D: -
size: -
V: TRBV12-3/TRBV12-4
J: TRBJ2-1

CDR3: CASSKTSGGTDTQYF
DNA: TGTGCCAGCAGCAAGACTAGCGGGGGCACAGATACGCAGTATTTT
D: TRBD2
size: -
V: TRBV12-3/TRBV12-4
J: TRBJ2-3

CDR3: CASSGSSYNSPLHF
DNA: TGTGCCAGCAGTGGGAGCTCCTATAATTCACCCCTCCACTTT
D: -
size: few
V: TRBV6-1
J: TRBJ1-6

CDR3: CASSLGGRTYNEQFF
DNA: TGTGCTAGCAGCTTGGGCGGTCGAACCTACAATGAGCAGTTCTTC
D: -
size: -
V: TRBV7-7
J: TRBJ2-1

CDR3: CSVDWGDGELFF
DNA: TGCAGCGTTGATTGGGGGGACGGGGAGCTGTTTTTT
D: -
size: -
V: TRBV29-1
J: TRBJ2-2

CDR3: CASSFTDLMGVEKLFF
DNA: TGTGCCAGCAGCTTTACTGACCTGATGGGGGTCGAAAAACTGTTTTTT
D: -
size: -
V: TRBV5-6
J: TRBJ1-4

CDR3: CAISDLSGKGETQYF
DNA: TGTGCCATCAGTGACCTTAGCGGGAAGGGAGAGACCCAGTACTTC
D: TRBD2
size: -
V: TRBV10-3
J: TRBJ2-5

CDR3: CASSQDPGQGQVYGYTF
DNA: TGCGCCAGCAGCCAAGATCCGGGACAGGGGCAGGTCTATGGCTACACCTTC
D: TRBD1
size: -
V: TRBV4-1
J: TRBJ1-2

CDR3: CASSHGTGNSPLHF
DNA: TGCGCCAGCAGCCACGGGACAGGGAATTCACCCCTCCACTTT
D: TRBD1
size: few
V: TRBV5-1
J: TRBJ1-6

CDR3: CASSAFSLVGEQFF
DNA: TGTGCCAGCAGTGCCTTCTCTCTAGTCGGGGAGCAGTTCTTC
D: -
size: -
V: TRBV6-4
J: TRBJ2-1

CDR3: CASSPHPTSNEQFF
DNA: TGCGCCAGCAGCCCACACCCGACTAGCAATGAGCAGTTCTTC
D: -
size: -
V: TRBV4-1
J: TRBJ2-1